This passage covers 32 T cell receptor beta chains from one sample sequenced in a study of blood T cell repertoires in COVID-19. The repertoire was sequenced with immunoSEQ multiplex PCR; TCRdb's copy has only in-frame clones and lacks some. The sample consists of roughly 150,000 clones, roughly nine tenths of them appearing once. The sample taken for sequencing was peripheral blood. The receptors here all came from a woman aged 40 to 50 with acute or convalescent COVID-19.

In nucleotides, the CDR3 is TGTGCCAGCAGCCAAGATGTGGCAGTCTTTGAAAAACTGTTTTTT. Translation gives CASSQDVAVFEKLFF. V and J are TRBV14 and TRBJ1-4; D remains ambiguous. The CDR3 runs 15 residues. Trimming left V 0 bases short and J 7 bases short, with 12 bases between. Germline V CDR1 and CDR2: SGHDN, FVKESK.

This clone appeared once. This rearrangement joins TRBV5-6 to TRBJ2-1, with 9 bases matching TRBD1. The length of the CDR3 is 18 residues. Germline V gene lookup returns CDR1 SGHDT and CDR2 YYEEEE. V was clipped by 1 base and J by 5 bases; unmatched bases: 13. The chain's CDR3 is CASSLLAFLDRGHNEQFF. The CDR3 nucleotides are TGTGCCAGCAGCTTGCTCGCCTTCCTGGACAGGGGACACAATGAGCAGTTCTTC.

The chain employs TRBV12-1 and TRBJ2-1; the D call in the table, TRBD2, was not verified against the DNA. TRBV12-1 has pseudogene status. This CDR3 has 17 residues. DNA for the CDR3: TGTGCCAGCAGCCTGCAACCGGGACTCCGGGGATGGAATGAGCAGTTCTTC. Encoded protein: CASSLQPGLRGWNEQFF.

There are a few counts of this clone. The chain joins TRBV12-3 or TRBV12-4 to TRBJ2-7, with 7 nucleotides matching TRBD1. This CDR3 comprises 12 residues. The trim removed 3 bases at V and 6 bases at J, leaving 2 bases unmatched. CDR3 sequence reads: CASSFEGAEQYF. CDR3 in DNA: TGTGCCAGCAGTTTTGAGGGGGCCGAGCAGTACTTC.

This clone was counted between two and nine times. The chain joins TRBV2 to TRBJ1-6, with D perhaps matching TRBD1 (5 bases). In germline, CDR1 is SNHLY, CDR2 FYNNEI. This CDR3 has 14 residues. With 7 bases removed from V and 6 bases from J, the gap between germline ends came to 13 bases. CDR3 in amino acids: CASKKRDSNSPLHF. Here the CDR3 DNA reads TGTGCCAGCAAAAAGCGAGACAGTAATTCACCCCTCCACTTT.

V usage is TRBV7-9 and J usage is TRBJ2-3; tentatively, D is TRBD1 (6 bases). The CDR3 is made up of 18 amino acids. V was pared by 2 bases and J by 1 base, with 19 bases between. Per germline, CDR1 SEHNR and CDR2 FQNEAQ (reference sequence). CDR3 loop: CASSLKGDTGYRTDTQYF. The CDR3 DNA reads as TGTGCCAGCAGCTTAAAGGGGGATACCGGGTATCGCACAGATACGCAGTATTTT.

A single count supports this clone. This rearrangement joins TRBV6-5 to TRBJ2-1, with TRBD2 as a possible D gene (5 bases). There are 15 residues in the CDR3. The ends were cut back, 6 bases at V and 1 base at J, with 13 bases in the middle. Germline V CDR1 and CDR2: MNHEY, SVGAGI. CDR3 region: CASRDYGESYNEQFF. CDR3 bases: TGTGCCAGCAGGGATTACGGGGAGTCCTACAATGAGCAGTTCTTC.

The chain is built from TRBV5-8 and TRBJ2-6; possible D gene TRBD1, 6 bases. Trimming took off 4 bases at V and 2 bases at J, with 10 bases between the two ends. Germline V gives CDR1 SGHTS, CDR2 YDEGEE. The CDR3 runs 15 residues. CDR3 in DNA: TGTGCCAGCAGCCCGTACAGGGCTGGGGCCAACGTCCTGACTTTC. It yields the protein CASSPYRAGANVLTF.

The V call is TRBV18, the J call TRBJ1-1; tentative D call: TRBD1 (6 bases). Germline V CDR1 and CDR2: KGHSH, LQKENI. This CDR3 comprises 16 residues. Trimming removed 3 bases at V and 4 bases at J, with 18 bases between. This CDR3 reads CASSPSEGGPSTEAFF. CDR3 nucleotide sequence: TGTGCCAGCTCACCGTCCGAGGGGGGGCCGTCCACTGAAGCTTTCTTT.

The chain carries TRBV20-1 and TRBJ2-3; 15 bases align to TRBD2. V shed 3 bases, J shed 0 bases, and the junction held 4 bases outside the gene matches. The CDR3 is 17 amino acids. Germline values: CDR1 DFQATT, CDR2 SNEGSKA (reference sequence). DNA of the CDR3: TGCAGTGCTAGTGGACTAGCGGGGGGGCCGAGCACAGATACGCAGTATTTT. It translates to CSASGLAGGPSTDTQYF.

The CDR3 here is CASSHTGTGGFEQYF. For the CDR3, the DNA is TGTGCCAGCAGCCACACCGGGACAGGGGGGTTCGAGCAGTACTTC. V is TRBV3-1 (or the pseudogene TRBV3-2) and J is TRBJ2-7, with TRBD1 matching over 11 bases. The CDR3 extends over 15 amino acids. Looked up from germline, CDR1 is LGHDT and CDR2 is YNNKEL (reference sequence). J gave up 6 bases and V 3 bases, and 7 bases lay outside the gene matches.

The chain uses TRBV2 and TRBJ1-2, with D possibly matching TRBD1 (6 bases). Deletions cut 6 bases from V and 2 bases from J, with 16 bases between. Germline V gene data show CDR1 as SNHLY and CDR2 as FYNNEI. The CDR3 has 15 residues. CDR3 nucleotides: TGTGCCAGCAGGAGGGAGACAGGCGACAACTATGGCTACACCTTC. Protein product: CASRRETGDNYGYTF.

This clone was seen only once. DNA for the CDR3: TGTGCCAGCAGCCAAGCTTCAGGGGAGGGCCAGCCCCAGCATTTT. Translation gives CASSQASGEGQPQHF. V usage is TRBV4-2 and J usage is TRBJ1-5; D is possibly TRBD1 (6 bases). V dropped 1 base and J dropped 7 bases, with 14 bases sitting between them. Germline CDR1 and CDR2: LGHNA and YNFKEQ. This CDR3 region has 15 residues.

The sample holds one count of this clone. J is TRBJ2-1 and V is TRBV11-2; TRBD2 might be the D (6 bases). V lost 2 bases and J 6 bases, leaving 17 bases between the germline ends. The CDR3 is 16 residues long. The V gene's germline CDR1 is SGHAT and CDR2 FQNNGV. CDR3 loop: CASSLIGGGSGNEQFF. The CDR3 DNA reads as TGTGCCAGCAGCTTAATTGGGGGAGGATCTGGCAATGAGCAGTTCTTC.

This sequence joins TRBV30 and TRBJ1-6, with 7 bases lining up with TRBD1. CDR1 and CDR2 from the germline V gene are GTSNPN and SVGIG (reference sequence). Trimming took 1 base from V and 8 from J; bases not matched to a gene: 8. The CDR3 covers 15 residues. CDR3 loop: CAWSGHRGMDSPLHF. For the CDR3, the DNA is TGTGCCTGGAGTGGGCACAGGGGAATGGATTCACCCCTCCACTTT.

The rearrangement joins TRBV27 to TRBJ1-2, with a possible D match to TRBD1 (6 bases). The CDR3 runs 14 residues. V was clipped by 0 bases and J by 3 bases, with 8 bases between them. CDR1 and CDR2 from the germline V gene are MNHEY and SMNVEV (reference sequence). CDR3 region: CASSLSHRDYGYTF. In DNA form, the CDR3 reads TGTGCCAGCAGTTTATCCCACAGGGACTATGGCTACACCTTC.

The V and J genes are TRBV30 and TRBJ1-1, with 7 bases aligning to TRBD1. This CDR3 region has 16 residues. V lost 2 bases, J lost 0 bases, and 9 bases stayed unmatched. Germline loops: CDR1 GTSNPN, CDR2 SVGIG (reference sequence). CDR3 DNA sequence: TGTGCCTGGAGTATTTCAGGGGGTATGATGAACACTGAAGCTTTCTTT. Protein sequence: CAWSISGGMMNTEAFF.

The chain combines TRBV20-1 with TRBJ1-4; the match to TRBD1 covers 7 bases. Trimming cost V 3 bases and J 3 bases; bases outside gene matches: 4. In germline, CDR1 is DFQATT, CDR2 SNEGSKA (reference sequence). The CDR3 is made up of 14 amino acids. The CDR3 protein is CSASQGVANEKLFF. The CDR3, as DNA: TGCAGTGCTAGTCAGGGGGTGGCTAATGAAAAACTGTTTTTT.

The chain is built from TRBV20-1 and TRBJ1-6; D gene uncertain. This CDR3 spans 10 amino acids. Trimming shortened V by 5 bases and J by 9 bases, and 5 bases separated the two germline ends. CDR1 is DFQATT and CDR2 is SNEGSKA in the germline V gene (reference sequence). In nucleotides, the CDR3 is TGCAGTGCTGAGGGTTCACCCCTCCACTTT. It translates to CSAEGSPLHF.

The chain carries TRBV3-1 (or the pseudogene TRBV3-2) and TRBJ2-1; weak D call: TRBD1 (6 bases). Germline V gene sequence: CDR1 LGHDT, CDR2 YNNKEL (reference sequence). Trimming left V 3 bases short and J 6 bases short, with 12 bases between. CDR3 size: 14 residues. The CDR3 here is CASSHQTGSNEQFF. DNA for the CDR3: TGTGCCAGCAGCCACCAGACAGGATCCAATGAGCAGTTCTTC.

This chain uses TRBV3-1 (or the pseudogene TRBV3-2) with TRBJ1-2; unclear D gene. Germline-derived CDR1 and CDR2 are LGHDT and YNNKEL (reference sequence). This CDR3 region has 18 residues. V lost 4 bases and J lost 0, with 21 bases in between. The CDR3, as DNA: TGTGCCAGCAGCCTCGGCAGCGGACCTCCACCTCCTAACTATGGCTACACCTTC. It encodes CASSLGSGPPPPNYGYTF.

CDR3 nucleotide sequence: TGTGCCAGCAGCTCCCGGGGAGTCTACGAGCAGTACTTC. This gives the protein CASSSRGVYEQYF. The chain joins TRBV28 to TRBJ2-7; a weak D match, TRBD2 (5 bases). This CDR3 region has 13 residues. The V gene's germline CDR1 is MDHEN and CDR2 SYDVKM. Trimming cost V 6 bases and J 3 bases, with 12 bases left between them.

V gene TRBV9 combines with J gene TRBJ2-1, with TRBD2 matching 10 bases. In germline, CDR1 is SGDLS, CDR2 YYNGEE. With V trimmed by 2 bases and J by 7 bases, 3 bases remained unmatched. This CDR3 region has 14 residues. The CDR3 sequence: CASSVSGGANEQFF. The CDR3 region has the DNA TGTGCCAGCAGCGTGAGCGGGGGGGCTAATGAGCAGTTCTTC.

This chain uses TRBV7-3 with TRBJ2-2; D is possibly TRBD1 (6 bases). The germline CDR1 and CDR2 sequences are SGHTA and FQGTGA. Trimming stripped 5 bases from V and 1 base from J, with 11 bases between. The CDR3 covers 15 residues. CDR3 sequence reads: CASSLDRQNTGELFF. The CDR3 DNA follows: TGTGCCAGCAGCCTAGACAGGCAGAACACCGGGGAGCTGTTTTTT.

The rearrangement links TRBV3-1 (or the pseudogene TRBV3-2) to TRBJ1-1; 7 nucleotides match TRBD1. The germline gives CDR1 LGHDT, CDR2 YNNKEL (reference sequence). The junction had 9 bases not matched to a gene; V was cut back by 2 bases and J by 3 bases. This CDR3 is built from 16 residues. The CDR3 nucleotides read TGTGCCAGCAGCCAACGCCCCCAACAGGGGTACACTGAAGCTTTCTTT. It is translated as CASSQRPQQGYTEAFF.

V and J are TRBV7-2 and TRBJ2-7; 8 bases match TRBD1. V lost 3 bases, J lost 1 base, and 2 bases stayed unmatched. This CDR3 spans 14 amino acids. Germline CDR1 reads SGHTA; CDR2 reads FQGNSA. The CDR3 region is CASSFWTGSYEQYF. CDR3 in DNA: TGTGCCAGCAGCTTTTGGACAGGGTCCTACGAGCAGTACTTC.

This chain connects TRBV9 to TRBJ2-7; 9 nucleotides align to TRBD1. V lost 3 bases and J lost 7; bases outside the gene matches: 11. The length of the CDR3 is 15 residues. CDR1 is SGDLS, CDR2 YYNGEE, per germline. The CDR3 DNA sequence: TGTGCCAGCAGCGGGGGACAGGGTTTAGTCTCGGAGCAGTACTTC. As protein: CASSGGQGLVSEQYF. The full variable domain, in which reference TRBV9 and TRBJ2-7 provide the parts outside the CDR3, is DSGVTQTPKHLITATGQRVTLRCSPRSGDLSVYWYQQSLDQGLQFLIQYYNGEERAKGNILERFSAQQFPDLHSELNLSSLELGDSALYFCASSGGQGLVSEQYFGPGTRLTVT.

The V call is TRBV19, the J call TRBJ1-1, with a possible D match to TRBD1 (5 bases). CDR1 LNHDA and CDR2 SQIVND come from the germline V gene (reference sequence). The ends were cut back, 0 bases at V and 4 bases at J, with 21 bases in the middle. This CDR3 has 18 residues. CDR3 in DNA: TGTGCCAGTAGTATAGAAGCGGGGGAGAAAACCTGGGGCACTGAAGCTTTCTTT. Translating it yields CASSIEAGEKTWGTEAFF.

The rearrangement joins TRBV11-3 to TRBJ2-2, with 8 bases identical to TRBD1. Germline V lookup: CDR1 SGHNT, CDR2 YENEEA. The CDR3 totals 15 residues. V dropped 6 bases and J dropped 8; count of bases not matched to a gene: 11. The CDR3 DNA reads as TGTGCCAGCAGTCGTCCAGGGGGCACGGCGGGGGAGCTGTTTTTT. Its translation is CASSRPGGTAGELFF.

V is TRBV11-3 and J is TRBJ2-7, with 8 bases that match TRBD2. From germline, CDR1 is SGHNT and CDR2 YENEEA. The CDR3 is 14 amino acids. Germline trimming cut 5 bases from V and 1 base from J; bases unmatched to any gene: 4. CDR3 DNA: TGTGCCAGCAGCCCCGGGAGGGGGTCCTACGAGCAGTACTTC. This codes for CASSPGRGSYEQYF.

The rearrangement links TRBV15 to TRBJ2-2; 8 nucleotides agree with TRBD2. Germline trimming cut 9 bases from V and 2 bases from J; bases unmatched to any gene: 5. The germline gives CDR1 LNHNV, CDR2 YYDKDF (reference sequence). The CDR3 totals 14 residues. The CDR3 nucleotides are TGTGCCACTCGACTAGCGCATAACACCGGGGAGCTGTTTTTT. It translates to CATRLAHNTGELFF.

This chain connects TRBV28 to TRBJ2-1; D may be TRBD1 (6 bases). Trimming removed 6 bases at V and 7 bases at J, with 13 bases between. Germline CDR1 and CDR2: MDHEN and SYDVKM. This CDR3 contains 13 residues. DNA of the CDR3: TGTGCCAGCAGAAGACAGGCGATTAATGAGCAGTTCTTC. Protein: CASRRQAINEQFF.